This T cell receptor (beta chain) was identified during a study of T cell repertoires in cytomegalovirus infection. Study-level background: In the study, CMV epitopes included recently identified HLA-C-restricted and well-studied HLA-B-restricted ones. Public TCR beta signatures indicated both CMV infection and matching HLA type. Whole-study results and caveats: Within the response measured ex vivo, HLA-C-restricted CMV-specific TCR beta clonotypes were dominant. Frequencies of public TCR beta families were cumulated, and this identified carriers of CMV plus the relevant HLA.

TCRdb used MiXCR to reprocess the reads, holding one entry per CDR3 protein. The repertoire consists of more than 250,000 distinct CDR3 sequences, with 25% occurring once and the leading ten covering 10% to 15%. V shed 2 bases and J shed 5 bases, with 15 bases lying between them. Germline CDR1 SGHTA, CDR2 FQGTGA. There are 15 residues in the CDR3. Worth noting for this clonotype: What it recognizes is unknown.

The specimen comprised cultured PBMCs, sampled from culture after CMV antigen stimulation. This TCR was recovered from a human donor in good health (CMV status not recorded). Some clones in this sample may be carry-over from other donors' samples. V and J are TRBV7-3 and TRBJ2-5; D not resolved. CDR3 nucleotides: TGTGCCAGCAGCTTACGACCCTCCTTCGGGGAGACCCAGTACTTC. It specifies CASSLRPSFGETQYF.